What follows are 5 T cell receptor beta chains derived from one specimen sequenced in a study of blood T cell repertoires in COVID-19. Some clones are missing from TCRdb's copy, which holds only in-frame ones; the method was immunoSEQ multiplex PCR. In the table there are under 500,000 clones, around 90% of which are singletons. The sequencing sample was made of PBMCs or T cells enriched from blood (not recorded which). These receptors were collected from a young woman with acute COVID-19.

There are a few counts of this clone. The rearrangement joins TRBV27 to TRBJ1-2; 10 nucleotides agree with TRBD1. This CDR3 has 16 amino acids. Germline CDR1 MNHEY, CDR2 SMNVEV (reference sequence). The V gene end was trimmed by 5 bases and the J gene end by 5 bases; junction bases not matched to a gene: 11. The DNA of the CDR3 is TGTGCCAGCAGTCCCATACAGGGACAGGGGAGGTATGGCTACACCTTC. Its translation: CASSPIQGQGRYGYTF.

This clone was seen only a few times. The V and J genes are TRBV28 and TRBJ2-7; a weak D match, TRBD2 (6 bases). The CDR3 runs 12 residues. Trimming shortened V by 8 bases and J by 4 bases, and 12 bases separated the two germline ends. CDR1 MDHEN and CDR2 SYDVKM come from the germline V gene. The CDR3 loop is CASSGGRYEQYF. CDR3 in DNA: TGTGCCAGCTCCGGGGGAAGGTACGAGCAGTACTTC. Together with reference TRBV28 and TRBJ2-7, the CDR3 gives the full variable domain: DVKVTQSSRYLVKRTGEKVFLECVQDMDHENMFWYRQDPGLGLRLIYFSYDVKMKEKGDIPEGYSVSREKKERFSLILESASTNQTSMYLCASSGGRYEQYFGPGTRLTVT.

This clone has a single count. The chain uses TRBV30 and TRBJ1-1; maybe TRBD1 (6 bases). The CDR3 extends over 12 amino acids. The V end was cut by 4 bases, the J end by 10 bases, with 16 bases between. In germline, CDR1 is GTSNPN, CDR2 SVGIG (reference sequence). This CDR3 is CAWTGGQKGAFF. Written as DNA, the CDR3 is TGTGCCTGGACGGGTGGACAGAAGGGAGCTTTCTTT.

The CDR3 spells CASSLEDQGDTEAFF. DNA for the CDR3: TGCGCCAGCAGCTTGGAGGATCAGGGGGACACTGAAGCTTTCTTT. V gene TRBV5-1 combines with J gene TRBJ1-1, with 7 bases aligning to TRBD1. This CDR3 is built from 15 residues. The J segment lost 3 bases and the V segment lost 0 bases, leaving 5 bases of the junction unmatched. The germline V gene encodes CDR1 SGHRS and CDR2 YFSETQ.

This clone showed up just once. CDR3 sequence: CASSDTGGASYEQYF. CDR3 in DNA: TGTGCCAGCAGTGATACAGGGGGCGCTTCCTACGAGCAGTACTTC. This chain links TRBV28 with TRBJ2-7, with 9 bases identical to TRBD1. CDR3 length: 15 amino acids. Looked up from germline, CDR1 is MDHEN and CDR2 is SYDVKM. Unmatched junction bases numbered 6, after V lost 5 bases and J lost 1 base.